The rows below give T cell receptor beta chains drawn from one sample of a study of shared clonotypes between healthy human individuals. Generated by immunoSEQ multiplex PCR, the TCRdb table keeps only in-frame clones and is missing some. This table has about 580,000 clones, more than 95% appearing once. Sequencing used naive CD8+ T cells sorted from blood. These receptors came from a man younger than 45 in good health. CDR3s leave out the opening cysteine and the closing phenylalanine or tryptophan. Each record gives: V gene, D gene, CDR3 protein. A D gene is named only where the DNA matches it firmly.

>TRBV7-9|.
ASSLAVSYEQY
>TRBV11-3|TRBD1
ASSPRGTGISEQY
>TRBV12-5|.
ASGLTTQGQEQF
>TRBV4-1|TRBD2
ASSPWGSGSTDTQY
>TRBV18|.
ASSAGRGYGYT
>TRBV5-4|TRBD1
ASSSTGQGPTAYEQY
>TRBV23-1|.
ASMNRGRPRETQY
>TRBV11-2|TRBD1
ASSLDLGTGSYEQY
>TRBV13|TRBD1
ASSPQGATYEQY
>TRBV7-9|TRBD2
ASSYERERVGELF
>TRBV27|.
ASSPIAAIYGYT
>TRBV21-1|.
ASSKRNRFQARTDTQY
>TRBV7-3|.
ASSPWTNGAEAF
>TRBV21-1|.
ASSKKTGGGYGYT
>TRBV11-2|.
ASIGRNSYEQY
>TRBV9|TRBD1
ASSGDRGSTDTQY
>TRBV16|.
ASSQLQGDQPQH
>TRBV4-1|.
ASSQDLGTASYEQY
>TRBV4-2|.
ASSQTGGEQF
>TRBV19|.
ASSMLPTGLSPFYGYT
>TRBV4-3|.
ASSQGTGGGYEQY
>TRBV2|TRBD1
ASSRPLDRAEKLF